This passage covers 18 T cell receptor beta chains from one sample sequenced in a study of cytomegalovirus exposure and HLA in healthy donors. PCR was performed using 60 Vbeta and 13 Jbeta primers. Assay used: immunoSEQ multiplex PCR; TCRdb lists only in-frame clones, some missing. This sample has 100,000 to 150,000 clones; around 77% occur once, and the top ten carry 3.5% to 5%. The source material was PBMCs. The receptors were gathered from a male donor in good health and CMV-seropositive.

The rearrangement links TRBV4-2 to TRBJ2-1, with 7 bases matching TRBD2. The CDR3 extends over 17 amino acids. J lost 7 bases, V lost 0 bases, and 12 bases had no gene match. CDR1 is LGHNA and CDR2 is YNFKEQ in the germline V gene. CDR3 loop: CASSQDLRGRGENEQFF. In DNA, the CDR3 is TGTGCCAGCAGCCAAGATTTGCGGGGCCGGGGGGAAAATGAGCAGTTCTTC.

This clone was observed a few times. Compared with germline, one end of the junction differs, possibly owing to a read error. This chain links TRBV13 with TRBJ2-6, with TRBD2 identical over 7 bases. Germline V gene sequence: CDR1 PRHDT, CDR2 FYEKMQ (reference sequence). This CDR3 is built from 16 residues. DNA for the CDR3: TGTGCCAGCAGCATCATGGGAGGGTCTGGGGCCAACGGCCTGACTTTC. Its protein is CASSIMGGSGANGLTF.

The chain joins TRBV11-2 to TRBJ2-1; 11 nucleotides line up with TRBD1. This CDR3 has 15 residues. Germline loops: CDR1 SGHAT, CDR2 FQNNGV. Germline trimming cut 5 bases from V and 8 bases from J; bases unmatched to any gene: 8. The CDR3 here is CASSRTGGFMDEQFF. In DNA form, the CDR3 reads TGTGCCAGCAGCCGGACAGGGGGCTTTATGGATGAGCAGTTCTTC.

J is TRBJ1-1 and V is TRBV29-1; maybe TRBD1 (6 bases). Trimming stripped 6 bases from V and 0 bases from J, with 23 bases between. The CDR3 length is 17 residues. CDR1 is SQVTM, CDR2 ANQGSEA, per germline. The CDR3 sequence: CSVSIGTAPGVNTEAFF. The CDR3 DNA follows: TGCAGCGTCTCCATCGGGACGGCCCCAGGGGTGAACACTGAAGCTTTCTTT.

This sequence joins TRBV7-9 and TRBJ2-6; tentatively, D is TRBD1 (5 bases). The CDR3 is 13 amino acids. Trimming cost V 10 bases and J 2 bases, with 9 bases left between them. Germline loops: CDR1 SEHNR, CDR2 FQNEAQ (reference sequence). In nucleotides, the CDR3 is TGTGCCATCACAGGACCTGGGGCCAACGTCCTGACTTTC. Translating gives CAITGPGANVLTF.

This clone showed up just once. V and J are TRBV28 and TRBJ2-5, with D unclear. The J call is in doubt because the DNA end fits TRBJ2-7 better. CDR3 length: 14 residues. Germline lookup yields CDR1 MDHEN and CDR2 SYDVKM. CDR3 in DNA: TGTGCCAGCACCCCGGAGATTAGGTCCTACGAGCAGTACTTC. This codes for CASTPEIRSYEQYF.

The V and J genes are TRBV2 and TRBJ2-7, with 7 positions matching TRBD1. This CDR3 spans 14 amino acids. V trimming: 2 bases; J trimming: 3 bases; junction bases outside the gene matches: 4. Germline V CDR1 and CDR2: SNHLY, FYNNEI. This chain's CDR3 is CASSEQGVGYEQYF. The CDR3 DNA reads as TGTGCCAGCAGTGAACAGGGGGTCGGCTACGAGCAGTACTTC.

J is TRBJ1-5 and V is TRBV7-2; no clear D. V was pared by 1 base and J by 7 bases, with 14 bases between. Germline V lookup: CDR1 SGHTA, CDR2 FQGNSA. The CDR3 loop spans 15 amino acids. The CDR3 bases are TGTGCCAGCAGCTTAGACCGCTATGGAGGACAGCCCCAGCATTTT. Translated, it gives CASSLDRYGGQPQHF.

The V and J genes are TRBV10-1 and TRBJ1-5; 7 bases align to TRBD1. CDR1 is WNHNN and CDR2 is SYGVQD in the germline V gene (reference sequence). CDR3 length: 14 amino acids. V trimming: 6 bases; J trimming: 7 bases; junction bases outside the gene matches: 9. In nucleotides, the CDR3 is TGCGCCAGCAGCGTCAGGGGGTCGGGGCAGCCCCAGCATTTT. It is translated as CASSVRGSGQPQHF.

The CDR3: CASSLSRDSYNEQFF. Written as DNA, the CDR3 is TGTGCCAGCTCACTTTCCCGGGACTCCTACAATGAGCAGTTCTTC. The rearrangement uses TRBV18 and TRBJ2-1; a weak D match, TRBD2 (5 bases). The length of the CDR3 is 15 residues. Germline V gene lookup returns CDR1 KGHSH and CDR2 LQKENI. V was shortened by 4 bases and J by 0 bases, with 10 bases between the two germline ends.

This clone occurred once. This chain connects TRBV7-6 to TRBJ2-7, with D perhaps matching TRBD2 (6 bases). Germline V CDR1 and CDR2: SGHVS, FNYEAQ. Trimming took 0 bases from V and 6 from J, leaving 15 bases between them. The CDR3 sequence is 15 residues long. CDR3: CASSLARGGFGEQYF. The CDR3 DNA is TGTGCCAGCAGCTTAGCTAGGGGAGGTTTCGGCGAGCAGTACTTC.

This clone was observed a handful of times. This chain links TRBV10-3 with TRBJ2-7, with 7 bases identical to TRBD1. This CDR3 comprises 15 residues. The ends lost 4 bases at V and 2 bases at J; junction bases unmatched: 8. Germline V lookup: CDR1 ENHRY, CDR2 SYGVKD. CDR3 bases: TGTGCCATCAGTGCACCTTCGGGACAGCCCTACGAGCAGTACTTC. Its translation is CAISAPSGQPYEQYF.

A few counts support this clone. The chain has TRBV6-1 and TRBJ2-7; D gene uncertain. The CDR3 is 14 residues long. Looked up from germline, CDR1 is MNHNS and CDR2 is SASEGT. Trimming took 1 base from V and 0 from J, leaving 7 bases between them. CDR3 in amino acids: CASSEVGTSYEQYF. CDR3 coding DNA: TGTGCCAGCAGTGAAGTTGGCACCTCCTACGAGCAGTACTTC.

This clone has a handful of counts. The chain has TRBV19 and TRBJ1-2; 7 nucleotides line up with TRBD1. This CDR3 comprises 14 residues. J lost 3 bases, V lost 3 bases, and 4 bases had no gene match. Per germline, CDR1 LNHDA and CDR2 SQIVND (reference sequence). The CDR3: CASSIPGQYYGYTF. In DNA, the CDR3 is TGTGCCAGTAGTATTCCGGGACAGTACTATGGCTACACCTTC.

The chain combines TRBV7-8 with TRBJ1-1; 11 positions agree with TRBD1. The CDR3 extends over 18 amino acids. The germline V gene encodes CDR1 SGHVS and CDR2 FQNEAQ. V shed 5 bases and J 1 base; nucleotides not matched to a gene: 12. Here the CDR3 DNA reads TGTGCCAGCAGCCCACGACCGGGGACAGGGGGTAAGAACACTGAAGCTTTCTTT. Its protein product is CASSPRPGTGGKNTEAFF.

The chain couples TRBV6-5 to TRBJ1-4; D possibly corresponds to TRBD1 (5 bases). Germline CDR1 is MNHEY and CDR2 is SVGAGI. V was pared by 6 bases and J by 6 bases, with 11 bases between. The CDR3 length is 13 residues. The CDR3 loop is CASSRGSYEKLFF. CDR3 nucleotides: TGTGCCAGCAGCCGGGGGTCCTATGAAAAACTGTTTTTT.

The V call is TRBV7-9, the J call TRBJ1-1; TRBD1 might be the D (5 bases). The ends were cut back, 5 bases at V and 2 bases at J, with 12 bases in the middle. The CDR3 spans 14 residues. From germline, CDR1 is SEHNR and CDR2 FQNEAQ (reference sequence). DNA of the CDR3: TGTGCCAGCAGCCCGAGTACAGGAAACACTGAAGCTTTCTTT. Amino acid sequence: CASSPSTGNTEAFF.

The rearrangement links TRBV2 to TRBJ2-1; D may be TRBD2 (6 bases). Trimming removed 7 bases at V and 1 base at J, with 17 bases between. Germline V gene data show CDR1 as SNHLY and CDR2 as FYNNEI. The CDR3 runs to 16 residues. CDR3 sequence reads: CASTLLGSGSYNEQFF. In DNA, the CDR3 is TGTGCCAGCACCCTCCTCGGCAGCGGGTCCTACAATGAGCAGTTCTTC.